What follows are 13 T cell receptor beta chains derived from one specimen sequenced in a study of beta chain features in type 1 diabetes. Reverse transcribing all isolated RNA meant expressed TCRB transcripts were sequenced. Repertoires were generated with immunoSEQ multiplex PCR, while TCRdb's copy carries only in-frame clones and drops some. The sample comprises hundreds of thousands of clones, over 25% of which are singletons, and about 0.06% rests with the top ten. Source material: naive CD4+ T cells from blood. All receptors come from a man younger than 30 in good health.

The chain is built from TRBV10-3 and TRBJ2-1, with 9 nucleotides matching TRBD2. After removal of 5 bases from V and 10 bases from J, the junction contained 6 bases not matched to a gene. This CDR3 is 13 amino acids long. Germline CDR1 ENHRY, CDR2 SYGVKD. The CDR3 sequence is CAISTTLAGEQFF. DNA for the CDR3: TGTGCCATCAGTACTACTCTAGCGGGGGAGCAGTTCTTC.

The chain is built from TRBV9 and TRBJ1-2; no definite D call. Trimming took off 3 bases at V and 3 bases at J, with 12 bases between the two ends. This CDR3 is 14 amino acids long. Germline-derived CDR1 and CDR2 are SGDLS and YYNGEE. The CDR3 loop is CASSGTSGDYGYTF. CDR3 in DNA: TGTGCCAGCAGCGGGACTTCTGGGGACTATGGCTACACCTTC.

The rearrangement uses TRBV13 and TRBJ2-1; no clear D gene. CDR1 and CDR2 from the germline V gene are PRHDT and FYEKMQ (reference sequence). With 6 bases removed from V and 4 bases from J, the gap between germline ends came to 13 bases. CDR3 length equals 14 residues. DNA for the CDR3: TGTGCCAGCAGTCGTACCGTTTCATACAATGAGCAGTTCTTC. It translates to CASSRTVSYNEQFF.

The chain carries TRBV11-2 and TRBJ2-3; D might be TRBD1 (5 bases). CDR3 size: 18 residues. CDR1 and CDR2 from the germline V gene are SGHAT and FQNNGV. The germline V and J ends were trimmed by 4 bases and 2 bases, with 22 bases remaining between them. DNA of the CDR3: TGTGCCAGCAGCTCTAGGCACAGGCTGAGAAGTTTCACAGATACGCAGTATTTT. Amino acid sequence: CASSSRHRLRSFTDTQYF.

The CDR3 sequence is CASRPRDWGTEAFF. The CDR3 nucleotides are TGTGCCAGCAGGCCGAGGGACTGGGGCACTGAAGCTTTCTTT. The rearrangement uses TRBV7-9 and TRBJ1-1, with TRBD1 as a possible D gene (5 bases). Trimming stripped 6 bases from V and 4 bases from J, with 15 bases between. In germline, CDR1 is SEHNR, CDR2 FQNEAQ (reference sequence). The CDR3 contains 14 residues.

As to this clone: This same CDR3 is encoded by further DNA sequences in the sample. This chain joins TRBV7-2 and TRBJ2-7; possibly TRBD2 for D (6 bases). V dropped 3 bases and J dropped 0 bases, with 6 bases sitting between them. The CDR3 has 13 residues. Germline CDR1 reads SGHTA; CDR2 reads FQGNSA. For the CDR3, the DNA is TGTGCCAGCAGCTTTAGCGGCTCCTACGAGCAGTACTTC. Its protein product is CASSFSGSYEQYF.

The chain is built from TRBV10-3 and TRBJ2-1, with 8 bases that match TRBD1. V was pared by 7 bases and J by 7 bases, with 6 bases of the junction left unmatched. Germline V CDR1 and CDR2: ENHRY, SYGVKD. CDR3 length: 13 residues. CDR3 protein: CAITPDRANEQFF. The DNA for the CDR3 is TGTGCCATCACCCCGGACAGGGCAAATGAGCAGTTCTTC.

CDR3 sequence: CAWSVGTSENNEQFF. CDR3 sequence (DNA): TGTGCCTGGAGTGTAGGGACTAGCGAAAACAATGAGCAGTTCTTC. The genes are TRBV30 and TRBJ2-1; TRBD2 aligns across 10 bases. The CDR3 is 15 residues long. The germline V gene encodes CDR1 GTSNPN and CDR2 SVGIG (reference sequence). After removal of 0 bases from V and 5 bases from J, the junction contained 4 bases not matched to a gene.

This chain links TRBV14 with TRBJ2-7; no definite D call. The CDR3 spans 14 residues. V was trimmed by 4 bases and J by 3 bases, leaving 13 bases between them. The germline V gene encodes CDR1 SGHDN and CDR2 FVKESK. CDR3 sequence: CASSRAGPGYEQYF. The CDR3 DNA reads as TGTGCCAGCAGCCGGGCCGGCCCCGGCTACGAGCAGTACTTC.

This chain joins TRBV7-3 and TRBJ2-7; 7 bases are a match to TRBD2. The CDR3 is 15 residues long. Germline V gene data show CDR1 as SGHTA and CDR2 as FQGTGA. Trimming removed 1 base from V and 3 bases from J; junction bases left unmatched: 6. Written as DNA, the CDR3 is TGTGCCAGCAGCTTAAGGGCGGGAGCTCTCTACGAGCAGTACTTC. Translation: CASSLRAGALYEQYF.

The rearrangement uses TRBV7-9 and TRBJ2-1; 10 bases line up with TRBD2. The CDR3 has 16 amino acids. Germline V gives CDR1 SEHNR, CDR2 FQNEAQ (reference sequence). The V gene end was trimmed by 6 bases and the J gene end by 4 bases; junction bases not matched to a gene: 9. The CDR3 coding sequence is TGTGCCAGCAGGCCCTCTAGCGGGAGTCGGTACAATGAGCAGTTCTTC. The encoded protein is CASRPSSGSRYNEQFF.

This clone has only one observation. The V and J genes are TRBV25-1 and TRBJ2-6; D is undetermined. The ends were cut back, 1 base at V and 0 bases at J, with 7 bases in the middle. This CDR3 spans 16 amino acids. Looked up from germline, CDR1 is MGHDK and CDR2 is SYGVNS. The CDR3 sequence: CASSEWLSSGANVLTF. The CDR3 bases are TGTGCCAGCAGTGAATGGCTGTCCTCTGGGGCCAACGTCCTGACTTTC.

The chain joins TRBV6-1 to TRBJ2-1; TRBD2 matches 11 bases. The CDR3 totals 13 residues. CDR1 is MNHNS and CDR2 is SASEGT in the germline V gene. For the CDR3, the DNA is TGTGTCCTATATAGCGGGAGGGCCCATGAGCAGTTCTTC. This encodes CVLYSGRAHEQFF.